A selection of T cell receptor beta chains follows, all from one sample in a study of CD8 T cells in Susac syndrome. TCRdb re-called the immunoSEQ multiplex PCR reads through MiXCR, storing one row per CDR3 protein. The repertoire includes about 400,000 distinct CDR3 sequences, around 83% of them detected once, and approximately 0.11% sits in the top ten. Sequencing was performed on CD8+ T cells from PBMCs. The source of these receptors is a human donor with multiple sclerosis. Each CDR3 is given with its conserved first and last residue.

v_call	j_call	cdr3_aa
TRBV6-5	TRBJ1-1	CASMRGITEAFF
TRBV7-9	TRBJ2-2	CASSPIGTPTGELFF
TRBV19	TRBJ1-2	CASTDRTGGVYGYTF
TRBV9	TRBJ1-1	CASSPRGDTEAFF
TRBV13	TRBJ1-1	CASRTGLGTEAFF
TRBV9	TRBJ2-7	CASSVDGAYEQYF
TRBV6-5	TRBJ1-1	CASSYTGRTEAFF
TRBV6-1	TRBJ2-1	CASMGQLFYEQFF
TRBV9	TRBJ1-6	CASSEKDRLNSPLHF
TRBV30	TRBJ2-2	CAWNGGLDTGELFF
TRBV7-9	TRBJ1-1	CASSHLGGGTEAFF
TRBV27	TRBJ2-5	CASSFNRPGETQYF
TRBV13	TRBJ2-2	CASSSPRQGENKDTGELFF
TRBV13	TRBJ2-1	CASSLFSSSYNEQFF
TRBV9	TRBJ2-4	CASSSDENIQYF
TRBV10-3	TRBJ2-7	CAIRRAPGTLRQYF
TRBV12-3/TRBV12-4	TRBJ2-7	CASSLVPGGHEQYF
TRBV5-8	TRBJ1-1	CASSLPSIF
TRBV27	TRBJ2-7	CASSLSGDHEQYF
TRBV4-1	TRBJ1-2	CASSQAPGNYGYTF
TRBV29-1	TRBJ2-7	CSVATSSYEQYF
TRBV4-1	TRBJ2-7	CASSQERELYEQYF
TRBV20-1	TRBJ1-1	CSARGGNTEAFF
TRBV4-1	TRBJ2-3	CASSQDGLATQYF
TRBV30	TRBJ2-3	CAWSVLDGGTDTQYF
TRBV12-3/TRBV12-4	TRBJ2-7	CASSLAWGVAYEQYF
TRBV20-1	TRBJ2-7	CSARATGVIDEQYF
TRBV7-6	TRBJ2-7	CASSLVAENEQYF
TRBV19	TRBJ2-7	CASSMNGAVYGEQYF
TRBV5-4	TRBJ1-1	CASSLGDRGFTEAFF
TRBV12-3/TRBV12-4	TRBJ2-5	CASSLADYAKETQYF
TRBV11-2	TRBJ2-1	CASSSNRSPSYNEQFF
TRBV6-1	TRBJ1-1	CASSRGYTEAFF
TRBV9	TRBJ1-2	CASSALGQGAGGYTF
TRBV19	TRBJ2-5	CASTEGGSQETQYF
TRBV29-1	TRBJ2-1	CKVGGAGNEQFF
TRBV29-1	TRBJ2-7	CSVHLGTGGYEQYF
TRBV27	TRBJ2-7	CASSLGPGGTHEQYF
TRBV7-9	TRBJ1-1	CASSLPRGHTEAFF
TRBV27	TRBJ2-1	CASSPIAGGLLGEQFF
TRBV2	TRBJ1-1	CASSDRGAGDTEVFF
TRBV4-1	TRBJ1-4	CASAGNTEKLFF
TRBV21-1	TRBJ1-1	CASSKALWATEAFF
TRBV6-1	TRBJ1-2	CASSLVPGQGLDYGYTF
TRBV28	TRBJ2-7	CASGGQLTSALPYEQYF
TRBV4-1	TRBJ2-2	CASSQAGGATGELFF
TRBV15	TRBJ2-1	CATSRDDFYNEQFF
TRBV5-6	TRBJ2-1	CASSFRGAGRGSYNEQFF
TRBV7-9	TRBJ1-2	CASSSNPNYGYTF
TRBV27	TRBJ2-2	CASSFLSTGELFF
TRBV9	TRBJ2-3	CASSPHRETDTQYF
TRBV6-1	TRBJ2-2	CASRDSTTGELFF